The 16 T cell receptor beta chains listed next were all sequenced from one sample in a study of T cell responses to AZD1222 COVID-19 vaccine. Generated by immunoSEQ multiplex PCR, the TCRdb table keeps only in-frame clones and is missing some. The sample holds over 65,000 clones; approximately 82% are singletons and the top ten take roughly 21%. This sample comprised peripheral blood, obtained on day 0 of AZD1222 vaccination. These receptors were taken from an adult in good health.

The V gene is TRBV7-2, the J gene TRBJ2-3, with TRBD2 identical over 7 bases. J lost 2 bases, V lost 5 bases, and 7 bases had no gene match. From germline, CDR1 is SGHTA and CDR2 FQGNSA. The CDR3 sequence is 15 residues long. The CDR3 reads CASSAQRGLTDTQYF. The CDR3 coding sequence is TGTGCCAGCAGCGCCCAGCGGGGCCTCACAGATACGCAGTATTTT.

This clone was detected a few times. The chain joins TRBV7-6 to TRBJ2-2; possible D gene TRBD2, 5 bases. The V end lost 5 bases, the J end lost 8 bases, and 18 bases lay between the germline ends. Germline CDR1 and CDR2: SGHVS and FNYEAQ. There are 15 residues in the CDR3. In nucleotides, the CDR3 is TGTGCCAGCAGCCCCAGCGGCGGACGATCGGGGGAGCTGTTTTTT. Amino acids: CASSPSGGRSGELFF.

The V call is TRBV15, the J call TRBJ2-5; 10 nucleotides line up with TRBD2. The CDR3 is 14 amino acids. Germline assignment: CDR1 LNHNV and CDR2 YYDKDF (reference sequence). With V trimmed by 11 bases and J by 4 bases, 10 bases remained unmatched. The CDR3, as DNA: TGTGCCTCCCAAGCGGGAGGGGAAGGAGAGACCCAGTACTTC. Translation: CASQAGGEGETQYF. The full variable domain, in which reference TRBV15 and TRBJ2-5 provide the parts outside the CDR3, is DAMVIQNPRYQVTQFGKPVTLSCSQTLNHNVMYWYQQKSSQAPKLLFHYYDKDFNNEADTPDNFQSRRPNTSFCFLDIRSPGLGDTAMYLCASQAGGEGETQYFGPGTRLLVL.

The chain uses TRBV14 and TRBJ1-4, with 9 bases lining up with TRBD1. Germline V gene data show CDR1 as SGHDN and CDR2 as FVKESK. With 6 bases clipped from V and 8 bases from J, the junction kept 22 bases outside the gene matches. The CDR3 has 19 residues. The DNA of the CDR3 is TGTGCCAGCAGTCCTAGTAGAGATCAGAGGACAGGGGCGTACGAAAAACTGTTTTTT. Protein sequence: CASSPSRDQRTGAYEKLFF.

This sequence joins TRBV7-2 and TRBJ2-4; 9 nucleotides align to TRBD1. This CDR3 comprises 17 residues. V dropped 0 bases and J dropped 1; count of bases not matched to a gene: 4. CDR1 and CDR2 (germline): SGHTA, FQGNSA. The CDR3 coding sequence is TGTGCCAGCAGCTTAGCCGGGACAGGGCTGGCCAAAAACATTCAGTACTTC. Translated: CASSLAGTGLAKNIQYF. Complete variable domain (other parts from reference TRBV7-2 and TRBJ2-4): GAGVSQSPSNKVTEKGKDVELRCDPISGHTALYWYRQSLGQGLEFLIYFQGNSAPDKSGLPSDRFSAERTGGSVSTLTIQRTQQEDSAVYLCASSLAGTGLAKNIQYFGAGTRLSVL.

Concerning this clone: This sample also contains other DNA sequences that code for the same CDR3. The V call is TRBV27, the J call TRBJ1-4; D possibly corresponds to TRBD1 (5 bases). Germline loops: CDR1 MNHEY, CDR2 SMNVEV (reference sequence). This CDR3 contains 14 residues. Trimming took off 2 bases at V and 4 bases at J, with 8 bases between the two ends. CDR3 protein: CASSLRGINEKLFF. Written as DNA, the CDR3 is TGTGCCAGCAGTTTACGGGGGATTAATGAAAAACTGTTTTTT.

About this clone: This sample includes further DNA sequences coding for the same CDR3. The V gene is TRBV5-4, the J gene TRBJ1-1; D unresolved. Germline V gene data show CDR1 as SGHNT and CDR2 as YYREEE (reference sequence). V was trimmed by 1 base and J by 0 bases, leaving 7 bases between them. CDR3 size: 14 residues. CDR3 protein: CASSLSGLNTEAFF. DNA for the CDR3: TGTGCCAGCAGCTTGTCAGGATTGAACACTGAAGCTTTCTTT. The full variable domain, its missing parts supplied by reference TRBV5-4 and TRBJ1-1, is ETGVTQSPTHLIKTRGQQVTLRCSSQSGHNTVSWYQQALGQGPQFIFQYYREEENGRGNFPPRFSGLQFPNYSSELNVNALELDDSALYLCASSLSGLNTEAFFGQGTRLTVV.

The rearrangement links TRBV7-8 to TRBJ2-7; possible D gene TRBD1, 5 bases. The CDR3 extends over 12 amino acids. The germline CDR1 and CDR2 sequences are SGHVS and FQNEAQ. V was clipped by 2 bases and J by 4 bases, with 6 bases between them. The CDR3 loop is CASSLRGYEQYF. Written as DNA, the CDR3 is TGTGCCAGCAGCTTAAGGGGATACGAGCAGTACTTC. Filled out from reference TRBV7-8 and TRBJ2-7, the complete variable domain reads GAGVSQSPRYKVAKRGQDVALRCDPISGHVSLFWYQQALGQGPEFLTYFQNEAQLDKSGLPSDRFFAERPEGSVSTLKIQRTQQEDSAVYLCASSLRGYEQYFGPGTRLTVT.

The V and J genes are TRBV4-3 and TRBJ2-1; TRBD1 is a possible D gene (6 bases). Germline CDR1 LGHNA, CDR2 YSLEER. Trimming took 0 bases from V and 10 from J, leaving 16 bases between them. The CDR3 runs 15 residues. CDR3 protein: CASSQDPDRLNEQFF. The CDR3, as DNA: TGCGCCAGCAGCCAAGATCCCGACAGGTTAAACGAGCAGTTCTTC.

This chain links TRBV11-2 with TRBJ1-4; no firm D call. V was shortened by 3 bases and J by 0 bases, with 14 bases between the two germline ends. Germline V lookup: CDR1 SGHAT, CDR2 FQNNGV. This CDR3 has 17 residues. The CDR3 DNA reads TGTGCCAGCAGCTTGGGCATTTTTGTTGCAACTAATGAAAAACTGTTTTTT. Protein sequence: CASSLGIFVATNEKLFF.

V gene TRBV5-1 combines with J gene TRBJ1-6; D possibly corresponds to TRBD1 (5 bases). Germline V gene sequence: CDR1 SGHRS, CDR2 YFSETQ. This CDR3 contains 13 residues. The germline V and J ends were trimmed by 2 bases and 9 bases, with 9 bases remaining between them. CDR3 protein: CASSLQDTSPLHF. The CDR3 nucleotides are TGCGCCAGCAGCTTACAGGACACTTCACCCCTCCACTTT.

The genes are TRBV19 and TRBJ2-5, with 16 bases that match TRBD2. The J call may be incorrect, as the DNA end agrees better with TRBJ2-7. The CDR3 length is 17 residues. Germline-derived CDR1 and CDR2 are LNHDA and SQIVND (reference sequence). The CDR3 loop is CASSSGTSGRAYYEQYF. CDR3 coding DNA: TGTGCCAGTAGTTCCGGGACTAGCGGGAGGGCCTACTACGAGCAGTACTTC.

This clone showed up just a few times. This chain connects TRBV4-1 to TRBJ2-7, with TRBD2 identical over 7 bases. Per germline, CDR1 MGHRA and CDR2 YSYEKL. This CDR3 comprises 17 residues. V trimming: 4 bases; J trimming: 5 bases; junction bases outside the gene matches: 17. The CDR3 region has the DNA TGCGCCAGCAGCCGCATTCTTTTGCGGGGAGGGCCTCACGAGCAGTACTTC. Translating it yields CASSRILLRGGPHEQYF.

The table lists this clone with a few counts. The chain recombines TRBV28 with TRBJ1-2; tentatively, D is TRBD1 (6 bases). The CDR3 is made up of 23 amino acids. With 3 bases removed from V and 0 bases from J, the gap between germline ends came to 35 bases. CDR1 MDHEN and CDR2 SYDVKM come from the germline V gene. CDR3 amino acids: CASSFKDLPPTFRGARPNYGYTF. CDR3 in DNA: TGTGCCAGCAGTTTCAAGGACCTTCCACCTACTTTCAGGGGCGCTAGGCCTAACTATGGCTACACCTTC.

The chain joins TRBV5-6 to TRBJ1-4; tentative D call: TRBD1 (6 bases). V lost 4 bases and J lost 7, with 17 bases in between. The V gene's germline CDR1 is SGHDT and CDR2 YYEEEE. The CDR3 has 15 amino acids. The CDR3 here is CASSPRGRTGEKLFF. The CDR3 nucleotides read TGTGCCAGCAGCCCAAGGGGGAGGACGGGTGAAAAACTGTTTTTT.

The chain employs TRBV7-2 and TRBJ1-3; D remains ambiguous. The CDR3 has 13 amino acids. V was clipped by 8 bases and J by 3 bases, with 11 bases between them. Germline loops: CDR1 SGHTA, CDR2 FQGNSA. The CDR3 DNA reads TGTGCCAGCGCAGAAAGTGTTGGAAACACCATATATTTT. Its protein product is CASAESVGNTIYF.